The table lists the clone carrying this TCR beta chain with a few counts. Its antigen is unknown. Expressed TCRB transcripts were sequenced because the isolated RNA had all been reverse transcribed beforehand. Sequenced by immunoSEQ multiplex PCR; TCRdb stores in-frame clones only, minus some. Of almost 350,000 clones listed, around a fifth are singletons. Sorting with CD45RO/CCR7/CD25/CD127/CD95/CD27 yielded naive, central memory, regulatory and stem-like memory CD4+ cells. Each population that was sorted was more than 98% pure. The data were taken from a study of beta chain features in type 1 diabetes. Study-wide results and limits: Whether HLA type influences TCRB rearrangement remained unresolved here. TCRB CDR3s from Type 1 diabetes patients were moderately but significantly shorter in all four CD4+ subsets.

Germline lookup yields CDR1 SGHTA and CDR2 FQGTGA. V gave up 1 base and J gave up 4 bases, with 10 bases separating them. The CDR3 totals 14 residues. The sample taken for sequencing was naive CD4+ T cells from blood. V gene TRBV7-3 combines with J gene TRBJ1-2; perhaps TRBD1 as D (6 bases). This sequence originates from a woman aged 18-30 years in good health. CDR3 bases: TGTGCCAGCAGCTTAAACGGACAGTCCTATGGCTACACCTTC. Its protein is CASSLNGQSYGYTF.